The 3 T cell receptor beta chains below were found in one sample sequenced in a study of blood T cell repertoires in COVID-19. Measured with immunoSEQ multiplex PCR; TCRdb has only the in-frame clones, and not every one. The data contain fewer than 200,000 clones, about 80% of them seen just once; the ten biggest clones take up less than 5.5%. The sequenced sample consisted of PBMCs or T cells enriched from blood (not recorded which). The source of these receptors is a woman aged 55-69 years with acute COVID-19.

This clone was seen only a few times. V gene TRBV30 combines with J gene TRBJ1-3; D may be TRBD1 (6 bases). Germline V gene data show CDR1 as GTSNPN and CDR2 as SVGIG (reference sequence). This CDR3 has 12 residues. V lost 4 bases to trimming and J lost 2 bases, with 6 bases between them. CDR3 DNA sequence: TGTGCCTGGACAGGGGCTGGAAACACCATATATTTT. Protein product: CAWTGAGNTIYF. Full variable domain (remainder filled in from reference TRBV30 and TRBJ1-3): SQTIHQWPATLVQPVGSPLSLECTVEGTSNPNLYWYRQAAGRGLQLLFYSVGIGQISSEVPQNLSASRPQDRQFILSSKKLLLSDSGFYLCAWTGAGNTIYFGEGSWLTVV.

The DNA for the CDR3 is TGTGCCAGCAGCCAACAGGGGGCAAGTCGTTCACCCCTCCACTTT. Its protein is CASSQQGASRSPLHF. The rearrangement uses TRBV3-1 (or the pseudogene TRBV3-2) and TRBJ1-6; 8 nucleotides line up with TRBD1. Germline values: CDR1 LGHDT, CDR2 YNNKEL (reference sequence). Losses at the gene ends were 2 bases for V and 9 bases for J; bases not matched to a gene: 6. This CDR3 spans 15 amino acids.

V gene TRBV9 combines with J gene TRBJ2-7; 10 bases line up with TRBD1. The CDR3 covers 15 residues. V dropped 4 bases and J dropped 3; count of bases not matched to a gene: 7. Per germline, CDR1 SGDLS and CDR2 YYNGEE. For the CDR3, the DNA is TGTGCCAGCAGCCCGTCGACAGGGGGCCGCTACGAGCAGTACTTC. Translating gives CASSPSTGGRYEQYF.